One and the same sample provided the 13 T cell receptor beta chains below, sequenced in a study of cytomegalovirus exposure and HLA in healthy donors. Both 60 Vbeta primers and 13 Jbeta primers went into the PCR. Assay used: immunoSEQ multiplex PCR; TCRdb lists only in-frame clones, some missing. Here the sample spans roughly 200,000 clones, roughly 85% being singletons. The sequenced sample was PBMCs. These receptors were obtained from a woman in her twenties or thirties in good health and CMV-seropositive.

This chain uses TRBV7-6 with TRBJ2-7; TRBD1 matches 12 bases. V gave up 2 bases and J gave up 6 bases; unmatched junction bases: 8. Germline V lookup: CDR1 SGHVS, CDR2 FNYEAQ. This CDR3 contains 16 residues. The CDR3 bases are TGTGCCAGCAGCTTACGACCGGGACAGGGGGCTCTCGAGCAGTACTTC. It translates to CASSLRPGQGALEQYF.

The rearrangement links TRBV4-1 to TRBJ2-7, with D possibly matching TRBD2 (5 bases). The V end was cut by 0 bases, the J end by 2 bases, with 11 bases between. This CDR3 spans 15 amino acids. Looked up from germline, CDR1 is MGHRA and CDR2 is YSYEKL. The CDR3: CASSQESLRAYEQYF. In DNA form, the CDR3 reads TGCGCCAGCAGCCAAGAGAGCTTGAGGGCCTACGAGCAGTACTTC.

The genes are TRBV5-1 and TRBJ1-2; 8 bases line up with TRBD1. J gave up 2 bases and V 2 bases, and 8 bases lay outside the gene matches. The length of the CDR3 is 16 residues. Germline V CDR1 and CDR2: SGHRS, YFSETQ. The CDR3 DNA sequence: TGCGCCAGCAGCTTAACATCAGGGGGCGAGAACTATGGCTACACCTTC. It encodes CASSLTSGGENYGYTF.

The V gene is TRBV4-2, the J gene TRBJ2-2; 11 positions agree with TRBD2. After removal of 0 bases from V and 2 bases from J, the junction contained 5 bases not matched to a gene. The CDR3 runs 18 residues. Per germline, CDR1 LGHNA and CDR2 YNFKEQ. The CDR3 loop is CASSQDSTSGINTGELFF. CDR3 sequence (DNA): TGTGCCAGCAGCCAAGATTCGACTAGCGGGATAAACACCGGGGAGCTGTTTTTT.

The gene calls are TRBV2 and TRBJ1-2; no clear D. CDR1 and CDR2 from the germline V gene are SNHLY and FYNNEI. V lost 7 bases to trimming and J lost 6 bases, with 21 bases between them. The CDR3 consists of 15 residues. Here the CDR3 DNA reads TGTGCCAGCAACAGCGTAGAGGGTAAAAAGGATGGCTACACCTTC. Its protein is CASNSVEGKKDGYTF.

The chain uses TRBV7-6 and TRBJ1-6, with TRBD1 identical over 10 bases. CDR1 and CDR2 from the germline V gene are SGHVS and FNYEAQ. The V and J ends lost 5 bases and 9 bases, in that order; junction bases with no gene match: 10. This CDR3 contains 16 residues. The CDR3 nucleotides are TGTGCCAGCAGCCCCACGACAGGGGGCTTAAGTTCACCCCTCCACTTT. Translation gives CASSPTTGGLSSPLHF. Supplemented by reference TRBV7-6 and TRBJ1-6, the full variable domain reads GAGVSQSPRYKVTKRGQDVALRCDPISGHVSLYWYRQALGQGPEFLTYFNYEAQQDKSGLPNDRFSAERPEGSISTLTIQRTEQRDSAMYRCASSPTTGGLSSPLHFGNGTRLTVT.

The chain has TRBV7-2 and TRBJ2-5; D gene ambiguous. Germline assignment: CDR1 SGHTA and CDR2 FQGNSA. V shed 2 bases and J shed 4 bases, with 11 bases lying between them. The CDR3 covers 14 residues. CDR3 coding DNA: TGTGCCAGCAGCTTACGAAGGAGTGGAGAGACCCAGTACTTC. Translating gives CASSLRRSGETQYF.

This chain connects TRBV6-5 to TRBJ1-2, with D perhaps matching TRBD1 (6 bases). The germline CDR1 and CDR2 sequences are MNHEY and SVGAGI. CDR3 size: 15 residues. The V gene lost 6 bases and the J gene lost 7 bases, with 21 bases spanning the gap. DNA of the CDR3: TGTGCCAGCAGGAGGGGGACAAGCCAGGGGAGTGGCTACACCTTC. It yields the protein CASRRGTSQGSGYTF.

The rearrangement links TRBV30 to TRBJ1-4, with 7 bases identical to TRBD1. Germline CDR1 reads GTSNPN; CDR2 reads SVGIG (reference sequence). Unmatched junction bases numbered 10, after V lost 2 bases and J lost 7 bases. The CDR3 sequence is 15 residues long. CDR3 in amino acids: CAWSSPRDSPEKLFF. CDR3 coding DNA: TGTGCCTGGAGTTCCCCCCGGGACAGCCCTGAAAAACTGTTTTTT.

V gene TRBV5-6 combines with J gene TRBJ2-2; D might be TRBD2 (5 bases). V lost 6 bases and J lost 9, with 15 bases in between. Germline V lookup: CDR1 SGHDT, CDR2 YYEEEE. This CDR3 region has 13 residues. The CDR3 nucleotides read TGTGCCAGCAACGAGGGAGTAAATCGGGAGCTGTTTTTT. It is translated as CASNEGVNRELFF.

The chain has TRBV10-3 and TRBJ2-7; 10 bases align to TRBD2. The CDR3 consists of 17 residues. V dropped 0 bases and J dropped 2; count of bases not matched to a gene: 7. CDR1 and CDR2 from the germline V gene are ENHRY and SYGVKD. The CDR3 sequence: CAISESTGTSEPYEQYF. The DNA of the CDR3 is TGTGCCATCAGTGAGTCAACCGGGACTAGCGAGCCCTACGAGCAGTACTTC.

The chain combines TRBV5-1 with TRBJ2-3; TRBD2 matches 8 bases. Germline-derived CDR1 and CDR2 are SGHRS and YFSETQ. This CDR3 is built from 15 residues. Trimming removed 4 bases from V and 0 bases from J; junction bases left unmatched: 4. The CDR3 region has the DNA TGCGCCAGCAGCCCGGGACTAGGGAGCACAGATACGCAGTATTTT. It encodes CASSPGLGSTDTQYF. Supplemented by reference TRBV5-1 and TRBJ2-3, the full variable domain reads KAGVTQTPRYLIKTRGQQVTLSCSPISGHRSVSWYQQTPGQGLQFLFEYFSETQRNKGNFPGRFSGRQFSNSRSEMNVSTLELGDSALYLCASSPGLGSTDTQYFGPGTRLTVL.

CDR3 region: CASSLVGGSSSYNEQFF. As DNA, the CDR3 is TGTGCCAGCAGCTTAGTCGGGGGATCGAGCTCCTACAATGAGCAGTTCTTC. J is TRBJ2-1 and V is TRBV7-8; D perhaps matches TRBD2 (6 bases). Trimming cost V 1 base and J 0 bases, with 13 bases left between them. This CDR3 comprises 17 residues. CDR1 SGHVS and CDR2 FQNEAQ come from the germline V gene.